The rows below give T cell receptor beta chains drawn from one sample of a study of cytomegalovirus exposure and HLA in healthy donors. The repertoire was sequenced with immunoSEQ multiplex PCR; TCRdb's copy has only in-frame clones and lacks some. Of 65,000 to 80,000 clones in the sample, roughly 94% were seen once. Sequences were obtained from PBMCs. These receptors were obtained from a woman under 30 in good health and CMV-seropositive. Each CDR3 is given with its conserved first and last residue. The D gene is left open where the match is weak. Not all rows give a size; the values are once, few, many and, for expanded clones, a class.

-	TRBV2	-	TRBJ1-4	TGTGCCAGCAGGGAGAGCACAGGGTATAGCACTAATGAAAAACTGTTTTTT	CASRESTGYSTNEKLFF
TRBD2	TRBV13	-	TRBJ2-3	TGTGCCAGCAGCCCGCCGGGAGGCAGCACAGATACGCAGTATTTT	CASSPPGGSTDTQYF
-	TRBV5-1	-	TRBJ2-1	TGCGCCAGCAGCTTGGGCTCTTCTACCTCTTACAATGAGCAGTTCTTC	CASSLGSSTSYNEQFF
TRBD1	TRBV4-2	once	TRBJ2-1	TGTGCCAGCAGCCAAAGTGGGGGACAGGGCTACAATGAGCAGTTCTTC	CASSQSGGQGYNEQFF
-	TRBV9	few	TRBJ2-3	TGTGCCAGCAGCTCCCTCCTCACAGATACGCAGTATTTT	CASSSLLTDTQYF
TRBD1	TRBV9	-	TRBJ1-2	TGTGCCAGCAGCGTAGCCCTACAGGGGGCAAAAACTAACTATGGCTACACCTTC	CASSVALQGAKTNYGYTF
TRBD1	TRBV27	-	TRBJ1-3	TGTGCCAGCAGTAACGGACAGGGCTCTGGAAACACCATATATTTT	CASSNGQGSGNTIYF
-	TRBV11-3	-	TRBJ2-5	TGTGCCAGCAGCTTAGCGGGGGACCAACCCCAAGAGACCCAGTACTTC	CASSLAGDQPQETQYF
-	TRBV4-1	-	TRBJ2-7	TGCGCCAGCAGCCTCAGATACAACTACGAGCAGTACTTC	CASSLRYNYEQYF
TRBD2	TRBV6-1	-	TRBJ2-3	TGTGCCAGCAGTGCGCCTCCGGGACTAGCGGGAGAGACATATACGCAGTATTTT	CASSAPPGLAGETYTQYF
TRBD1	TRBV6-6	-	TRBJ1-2	TGTGCCAGCAGTTACTCGATCGGGACAGCCTATGGCTACACCTTC	CASSYSIGTAYGYTF
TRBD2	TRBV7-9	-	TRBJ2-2	TGTGCCAGCAGCTTAGTAGCTAGCGGGGAGAACACCGGGGAGCTGTTTTTT	CASSLVASGENTGELFF
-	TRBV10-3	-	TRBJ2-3	TGTGCCATCAAGGACTTCACGGGGGATACGCAGTATTTT	CAIKDFTGDTQYF
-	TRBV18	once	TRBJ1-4	TGTGCCAGCTCACCACAGGGGGATAATGAAAAACTGTTTTTT	CASSPQGDNEKLFF
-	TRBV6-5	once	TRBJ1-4	TGTGCCAGCAGGACATCACCCTCCGCTAATGAAAAACTGTTTTTT	CASRTSPSANEKLFF
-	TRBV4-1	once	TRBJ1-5	TGCGCCAGCAGCCGCCTACAGGGAAACAAGGGGAGTCAGCCCCAGCATTTT	CASSRLQGNKGSQPQHF
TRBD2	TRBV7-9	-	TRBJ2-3	TGTGCCAGCAGGGGGGGGATAGTGGATACGCAGTATTTT	CASRGGIVDTQYF
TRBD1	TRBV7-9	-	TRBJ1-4	TGTGCCAGCAGCCATCGTCCCGGGACAGGGTGGGTGGAAAAACTGTTTTTT	CASSHRPGTGWVEKLFF
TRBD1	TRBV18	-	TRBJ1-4	TGTGCCAGCTCAGTATTGGACAGGAGGGAAAAACTGTTTTTT	CASSVLDRREKLFF
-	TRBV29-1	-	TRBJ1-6	TGCAGCGTTGGGGAAGGGAAGGGGTCACCCCTCCACTTT	CSVGEGKGSPLHF
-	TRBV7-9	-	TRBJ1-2	TGTGCCAGCAGCTTAGGGGGGACTCCGTATGGCTACACCTTC	CASSLGGTPYGYTF
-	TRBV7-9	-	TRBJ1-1	TGTGCCAGCTATGTCCCGACAGGACAGAACACTGAAGCTTTCTTT	CASYVPTGQNTEAFF
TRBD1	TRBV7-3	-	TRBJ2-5	TGTGCCAGCAGCTTAGGACAGGGAAGACAAGAGACCCAGTACTTC	CASSLGQGRQETQYF
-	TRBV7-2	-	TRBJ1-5	TGTGCCAGCAGCTTAGACGGGGGATCTAGCAATCAGCCCCAGCATTTT	CASSLDGGSSNQPQHF
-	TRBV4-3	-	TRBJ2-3	TGCGCCAGCAGCCACGGCGCTAGAACAGATACGCAGTATTTT	CASSHGARTDTQYF
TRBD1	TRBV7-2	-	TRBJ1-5	TGTGCCAGCAGCGGACAGGGAGCGGATCAGCCCCAGCATTTT	CASSGQGADQPQHF
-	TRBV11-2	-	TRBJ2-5	TGTGCCAGCAGCATTAAGACAGTAAACCAAGAGACCCAGTACTTC	CASSIKTVNQETQYF
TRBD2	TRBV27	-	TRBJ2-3	TGTGCCAGCAGTATAAGGGGACTAGCCGGGGATACGCAGTATTTT	CASSIRGLAGDTQYF
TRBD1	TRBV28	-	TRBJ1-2	TGTGCCAGCAGTTTTAGGTCATTACAGGGGGATGGCTACACCTTC	CASSFRSLQGDGYTF
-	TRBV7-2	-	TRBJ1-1	TGTGCCAGCAGCTTAGTAGGAGTCATGAACACTGAAGCTTTCTTT	CASSLVGVMNTEAFF
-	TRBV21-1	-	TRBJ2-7	TGTGCCAGCAGCAAATCCTCGGCAACTCACTACTCCGAGCAGTACTTC	CASSKSSATHYSEQYF